Only one count was recorded for the clone carrying this TCR beta chain. This sample was taken from a study of CD8+ T cells in alopecia areata. This CDR3 is 16 amino acids long. After removal of 1 base from V and 1 base from J, the junction contained 6 bases not matched to a gene. Per the germline V gene, CDR1 is MDHEN and CDR2 is SYDVKM. Once RNA had been extracted, it was reverse transcribed into cDNA to act as the sequencing template. Some clones are missing from TCRdb's copy, which holds only in-frame ones; the method was immunoSEQ multiplex PCR. The data hold 70,000 to 95,000 clones, with 51% observed a single time.

The sequence was obtained from a human donor with alopecia areata. The specimen was NKG2D-high CD8+ T cells sorted from blood. The chain joins TRBV28 to TRBJ2-5, with 7 bases lining up with TRBD1. The CDR3 reads CASSLFKGAIQETQYF. Here the CDR3 DNA reads TGTGCCAGCAGTTTATTTAAGGGGGCTATCCAAGAGACCCAGTACTTC. The full variable domain, with the rest looked up from reference TRBV28 and TRBJ2-5, is DVKVTQSSRYLVKRTGEKVFLECVQDMDHENMFWYRQDPGLGLRLIYFSYDVKMKEKGDIPEGYSVSREKKERFSLILESASTNQTSMYLCASSLFKGAIQETQYFGPGTRLLVL.